This record covers a single T cell receptor (beta chain). The antigen remains unidentified. The sample belongs to a study of shared clonotypes between healthy human individuals. Germline assignment: CDR1 MNHEY and CDR2 SMNVEV (reference sequence). The germline V and J ends were trimmed by 5 bases and 8 bases, with 18 bases remaining between them. There are 15 residues in the CDR3. Study outcomes and limitations: Unshared clonotypes carried lower generation probabilities than those common to all four donors.

Only in-frame clones appear in the TCRdb table, and some are missing; sequencing was by immunoSEQ multiplex PCR. The table records about 680,000 clones, about 80% of them present only once. The sequenced sample consisted of memory CD4+ T cells sorted from blood. Subset meaning: CD45RA-negative fraction. This TCR was recovered from a woman aged 25 to 39 in good health. The chain carries TRBV27 and TRBJ1-4; TRBD1 might be the D (6 bases). The CDR3, as DNA: TGTGCCAGCAGTCAGGACCCAGGGGTACGAGAAAAACTGTTTTTT. Translation gives CASSQDPGVREKLFF. The whole variable domain, remainder taken from reference TRBV27 and TRBJ1-4, is EAQVTQNPRYLITVTGKKLTVTCSQNMNHEYMSWYRQDPGLGLRQIYYSMNVEVTDKGDVPEGYKVSRKEKRNFPLILESPSPNQTSLYFCASSQDPGVREKLFFGSGTQLSVL.